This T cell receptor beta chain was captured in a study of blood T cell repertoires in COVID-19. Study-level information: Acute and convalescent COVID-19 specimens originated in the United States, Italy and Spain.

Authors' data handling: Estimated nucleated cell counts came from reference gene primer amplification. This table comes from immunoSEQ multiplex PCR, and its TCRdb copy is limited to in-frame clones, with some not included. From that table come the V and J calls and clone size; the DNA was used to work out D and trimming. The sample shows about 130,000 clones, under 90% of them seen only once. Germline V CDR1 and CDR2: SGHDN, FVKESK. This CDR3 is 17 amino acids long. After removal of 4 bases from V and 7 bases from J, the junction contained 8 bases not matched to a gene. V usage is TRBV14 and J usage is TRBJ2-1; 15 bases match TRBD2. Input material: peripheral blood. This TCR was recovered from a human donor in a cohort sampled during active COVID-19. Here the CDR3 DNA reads TGTGCCAGCAGCCCCGGACTAGCGGGGGGGCCGGGGAATGAGCAGTTCTTC. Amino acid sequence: CASSPGLAGGPGNEQFF. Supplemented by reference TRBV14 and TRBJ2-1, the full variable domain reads EAGVTQFPSHSVIEKGQTVTLRCDPISGHDNLYWYRRVMGKEIKFLLHFVKESKQDESGMPNNRFLAERTGGTYSTLKVQPAELEDSGVYFCASSPGLAGGPGNEQFFGPGTRLTVL.